The T cell receptor beta chain described here comes from a study of cytomegalovirus exposure and HLA in healthy donors. Whole-study results and caveats: In all likelihood, a cluster of highly shared sequence variants was a sequencing artifact. Association with HLA alleles at 0.05 false discovery rate was found for 16,951 TCR beta sequences in a later analysis.

Germline V gene lookup returns CDR1 SGHRS and CDR2 YFSETQ. The CDR3 has 15 residues. Use of 60 Vbeta and 13 Jbeta primers characterized the PCR. Measured with immunoSEQ multiplex PCR; TCRdb has only the in-frame clones, and not every one. There are hundreds of thousands of clones in the sample; 72% occur only once, and over 2% lies in the top ten. To note about this clone: Its antigen remains unknown.

This sequence was found in a female donor in good health and CMV-seronegative. This chain links TRBV5-1 with TRBJ2-5; D might be TRBD1 (6 bases). The end of the DNA aligns better with TRBJ2-7, so the J call may be wrong. Sequencing was done on a sample of PBMCs. CDR3 loop: CASSWDRDTSYEQYF. CDR3 sequence (DNA): TGCGCCAGCAGCTGGGACCGGGACACATCCTACGAGCAGTACTTC.